This record covers a single T cell receptor beta chain. Its antigen specificity is not known. No quality values exist for individual bases; no much larger clone is one base distant. This sample is part of a study of T-cell reconstitution after alpha-beta-depleted transplantation in children (dated by TCRdb to between 2015 and 2016). Regarding the research as a whole: The study quantitatively tracked T-cell immune reconstitution after TCRalphabeta/CD19-depleted allogeneic hematopoietic cell transplantation in children using TCR repertoire profiling.

The germline V gene specifies SGHTA as CDR1 and FQGNSA as CDR2. The CDR3 goes from the cysteine to the phenylalanine over 16 residues. This entry keeps only the CDR3 DNA: 48 bases, framed from base 1. The junction carries 13 bases between V and J, which are trimmed by 5 bases and 0 bases respectively. Receptor amplification or capture employed PCR. Sequenced on an Illumina HiSeq 2500. TCR library preparation used molecular barcoding, with unique molecular identifiers applied to normalize quantification of the TCRbeta repertoire. TCRdb handled the public reads itself, with Q25 trimming in fastp and clone calling in MiXCR, and kept productive beta chains. CDR3 protein duplicates are merged, each entry listing the most common genes and DNA. The sample table holds about 420,000 distinct CDR3 sequences, of which roughly 10% were seen once. Together, the top ten hold approximately 5% of the sample.

This clonotype originated in a human donor who donated a stem cell graft to a child with acute myeloid leukemia. The source was PBMCs from the stem cell graft donor, collected from the stem cell graft. The chain is assembled from TRBV7-2 and TRBJ2-2; matching of 6 bases hints at TRBD2 as the D gene. The sequenced DNA is TGTGCCAGCAGCCCGGGGGTGGCTGCGAACACCGGGGAGCTGTTTTTT. Translated, it gives CASSPGVAANTGELFF.